This passage covers 3 T cell receptor beta chains from one sample sequenced in a study of blood T cell repertoires in COVID-19. TCRdb's table, derived via immunoSEQ multiplex PCR, lists solely in-frame clones and lacks some. Of tens of thousands of clones in the sample, more than 80% were seen once. The source material was peripheral blood. The receptor source for this set is a man aged 45-65 years with COVID-19, enrolled during active disease.

V gene TRBV5-4 combines with J gene TRBJ2-5; 13 nucleotides align to TRBD2. The CDR3 totals 17 residues. V was clipped by 4 bases and J by 0 bases; unmatched bases: 6. Looked up from germline, CDR1 is SGHNT and CDR2 is YYREEE (reference sequence). CDR3 sequence (DNA): TGTGCCAGCAGCCCGAAGACTAGCGGGGGGAACCAAGAGACCCAGTACTTC. Its protein product is CASSPKTSGGNQETQYF.

The chain couples TRBV5-4 to TRBJ2-1, with D perhaps matching TRBD2 (6 bases). The CDR3 consists of 14 residues. Germline values: CDR1 SGHNT, CDR2 YYREEE (reference sequence). The V end lost 3 bases, the J end lost 2 bases, and 9 bases lay between the germline ends. As DNA, the CDR3 is TGTGCCAGCAGCTCCGGGGGTACCTACAATGAGCAGTTCTTC. Translation: CASSSGGTYNEQFF.

The chain uses TRBV7-3 and TRBJ2-4; possible D gene TRBD1, 6 bases. This CDR3 comprises 15 residues. Per the germline V gene, CDR1 is SGHTA and CDR2 is FQGTGA. V lost 8 bases and J lost 0, with 14 bases in between. Here the CDR3 DNA reads TGTGCCAGCGCAGGGGCCGCACTAGCCAAAAACATTCAGTACTTC. Its translation is CASAGAALAKNIQYF.